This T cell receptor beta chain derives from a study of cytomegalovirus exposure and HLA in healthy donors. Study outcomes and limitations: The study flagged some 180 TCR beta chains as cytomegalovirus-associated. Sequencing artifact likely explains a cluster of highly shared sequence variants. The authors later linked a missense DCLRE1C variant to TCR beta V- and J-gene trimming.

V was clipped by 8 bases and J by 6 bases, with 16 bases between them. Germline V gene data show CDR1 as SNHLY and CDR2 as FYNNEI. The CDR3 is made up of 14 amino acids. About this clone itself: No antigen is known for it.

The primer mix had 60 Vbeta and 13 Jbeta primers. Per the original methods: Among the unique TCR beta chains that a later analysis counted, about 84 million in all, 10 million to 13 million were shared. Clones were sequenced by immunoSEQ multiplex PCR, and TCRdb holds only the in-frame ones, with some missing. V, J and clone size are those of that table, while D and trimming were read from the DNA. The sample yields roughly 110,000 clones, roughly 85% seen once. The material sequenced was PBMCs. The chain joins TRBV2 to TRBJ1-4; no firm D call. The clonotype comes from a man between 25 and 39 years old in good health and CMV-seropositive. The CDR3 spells CASLGEGWDEKLFF. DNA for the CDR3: TGTGCCAGCCTTGGCGAGGGTTGGGATGAAAAACTGTTTTTT. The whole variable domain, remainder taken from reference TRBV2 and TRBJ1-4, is EPEVTQTPSHQVTQMGQEVILRCVPISNHLYFYWYRQILGQKVEFLVSFYNNEISEKSEIFDDQFSVERPDGSNFTLKIRSTKLEDSAMYFCASLGEGWDEKLFFGSGTQLSVL.